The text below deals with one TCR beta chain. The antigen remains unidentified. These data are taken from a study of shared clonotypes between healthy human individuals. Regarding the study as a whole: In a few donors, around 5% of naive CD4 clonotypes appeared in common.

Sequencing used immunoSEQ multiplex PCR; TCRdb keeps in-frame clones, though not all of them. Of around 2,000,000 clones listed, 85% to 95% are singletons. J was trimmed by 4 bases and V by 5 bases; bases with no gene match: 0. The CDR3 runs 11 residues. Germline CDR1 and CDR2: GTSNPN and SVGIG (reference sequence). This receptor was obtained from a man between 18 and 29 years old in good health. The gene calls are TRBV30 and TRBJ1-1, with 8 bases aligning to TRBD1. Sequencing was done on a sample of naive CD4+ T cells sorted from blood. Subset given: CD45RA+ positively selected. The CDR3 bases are TGTGCCTGGGACAGGGGCACTGAAGCTTTCTTT. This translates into CAWDRGTEAFF. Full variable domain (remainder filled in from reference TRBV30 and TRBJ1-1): SQTIHQWPATLVQPVGSPLSLECTVEGTSNPNLYWYRQAAGRGLQLLFYSVGIGQISSEVPQNLSASRPQDRQFILSSKKLLLSDSGFYLCAWDRGTEAFFGQGTRLTVV.